This T cell receptor beta chain was identified in a study of cytomegalovirus exposure and HLA in healthy donors. Across the whole study: Counted in an early data release were some 81 million unique TCRs from HLA-typed donors.

It was with 60 Vbeta and 13 Jbeta primers that the PCR ran. The repertoire was sequenced with immunoSEQ multiplex PCR; TCRdb's copy has only in-frame clones and lacks some. This table has 150,000 to 160,000 clones, approximately 79% appearing once. The CDR3 runs to 18 residues. The germline V and J ends were trimmed by 0 bases and 0 bases, with 18 bases remaining between them. Looked up from germline, CDR1 is LNHNV and CDR2 is YYDKDF (reference sequence). Study-wide findings and caveats: Productive rates of about 90% or about 30% were seen for most TCR beta V segments in an earlier analysis. Usually a TCR sequence was rare, but some public TCRs were found in many donors. In vitro work confirmed that a few CMV-associated chains recognize CMV antigens.

In the case of this clone: The antigen is not known.

The chain employs TRBV15 and TRBJ2-7, with D possibly matching TRBD2 (5 bases). This receptor was taken from a woman aged 45 to 65 in good health and CMV-seropositive. Sequences were obtained from PBMCs. CDR3 sequence (DNA): TGTGCCACCAGCAGAGATGAGGGCCCCAAAAGTTTCTCCTACGAGCAGTACTTC. Encoded protein: CATSRDEGPKSFSYEQYF. Complete variable domain (other parts from reference TRBV15 and TRBJ2-7): DAMVIQNPRYQVTQFGKPVTLSCSQTLNHNVMYWYQQKSSQAPKLLFHYYDKDFNNEADTPDNFQSRRPNTSFCFLDIRSPGLGDTAMYLCATSRDEGPKSFSYEQYFGPGTRLTVT.